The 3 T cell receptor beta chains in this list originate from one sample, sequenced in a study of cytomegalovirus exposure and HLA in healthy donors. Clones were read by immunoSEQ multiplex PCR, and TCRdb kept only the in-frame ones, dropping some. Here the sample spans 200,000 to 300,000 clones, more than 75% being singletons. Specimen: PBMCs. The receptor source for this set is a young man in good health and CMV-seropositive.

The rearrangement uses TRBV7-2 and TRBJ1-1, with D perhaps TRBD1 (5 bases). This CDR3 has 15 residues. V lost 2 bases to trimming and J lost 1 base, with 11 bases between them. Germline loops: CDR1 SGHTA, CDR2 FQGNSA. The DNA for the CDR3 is TGTGCCAGCAGCTTAATTGGGACGGGGAACACTGAAGCTTTCTTT. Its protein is CASSLIGTGNTEAFF.

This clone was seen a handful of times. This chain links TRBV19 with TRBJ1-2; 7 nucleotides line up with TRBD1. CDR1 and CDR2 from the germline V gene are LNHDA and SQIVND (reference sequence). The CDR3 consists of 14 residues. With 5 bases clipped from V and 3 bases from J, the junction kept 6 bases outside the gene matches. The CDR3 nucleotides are TGTGCCAGTAGTTCCCCGGGGACAGACTATGGCTACACCTTC. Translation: CASSSPGTDYGYTF.

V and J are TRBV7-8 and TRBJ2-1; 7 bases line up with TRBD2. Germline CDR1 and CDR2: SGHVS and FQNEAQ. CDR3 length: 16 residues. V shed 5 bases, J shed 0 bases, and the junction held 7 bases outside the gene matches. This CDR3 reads CASSLLGGSSYNEQFF. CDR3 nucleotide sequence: TGTGCCAGCAGCCTTCTAGGCGGGAGCTCCTACAATGAGCAGTTCTTC. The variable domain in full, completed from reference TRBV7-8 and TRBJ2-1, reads GAGVSQSPRYKVAKRGQDVALRCDPISGHVSLFWYQQALGQGPEFLTYFQNEAQLDKSGLPSDRFFAERPEGSVSTLKIQRTQQEDSAVYLCASSLLGGSSYNEQFFGPGTRLTVL.